This TCR beta chain was sequenced in a study of radiotherapy plus CTLA-4 blockade in lung cancer. Whole-study context: Among patients, about 20% showed objective responses, and around 30% had disease control. Findings of the study overall: In blood, tumor-derived TCR clones expanded after radiotherapy plus ipilimumab. Interferon-beta and early blood T cell clone dynamics reportedly predicted response best.

Here immunoSEQ multiplex PCR was the method, and the copy in TCRdb shows in-frame clones only, minus some. The sample shows about 97,000 clones, under 85% of them seen only once. Patients had chemo-refractory metastatic non-small-cell lung cancer and received focal radiation plus CTLA-4 blockade that used ipilimumab. The V and J ends lost 2 bases and 7 bases respectively, with 15 bases between them. The germline V gene has CDR1 KGHSH and CDR2 LQKENI. CDR3 length: 15 amino acids. With respect to this clone: The antigen is unknown.

The receptor's source is a human donor with non-small cell lung cancer who had a partial response to radiotherapy plus ipilimumab. Some clones in this sample may be carry-over from other donors' samples. Here the sequenced sample was peripheral blood, taken from a patient treated with radiotherapy plus ipilimumab. V gene TRBV18 combines with J gene TRBJ1-5, with a weak D call TRBD1 (5 bases). The CDR3 nucleotides read TGTGCCAGCTCACCAGCTCGGGGGTTGGAGCAGCCCCAGCATTTT. Translation: CASSPARGLEQPQHF. Looking up the rest from reference TRBV18 and TRBJ1-5 gives the full variable domain: NAGVMQNPRHLVRRRGQEARLRCSPMKGHSHVYWYRQLPEEGLKFMVYLQKENIIDESGMPKERFSAEFPKEGPSILRIQQVVRGDSAAYFCASSPARGLEQPQHFGDGTRLSIL.